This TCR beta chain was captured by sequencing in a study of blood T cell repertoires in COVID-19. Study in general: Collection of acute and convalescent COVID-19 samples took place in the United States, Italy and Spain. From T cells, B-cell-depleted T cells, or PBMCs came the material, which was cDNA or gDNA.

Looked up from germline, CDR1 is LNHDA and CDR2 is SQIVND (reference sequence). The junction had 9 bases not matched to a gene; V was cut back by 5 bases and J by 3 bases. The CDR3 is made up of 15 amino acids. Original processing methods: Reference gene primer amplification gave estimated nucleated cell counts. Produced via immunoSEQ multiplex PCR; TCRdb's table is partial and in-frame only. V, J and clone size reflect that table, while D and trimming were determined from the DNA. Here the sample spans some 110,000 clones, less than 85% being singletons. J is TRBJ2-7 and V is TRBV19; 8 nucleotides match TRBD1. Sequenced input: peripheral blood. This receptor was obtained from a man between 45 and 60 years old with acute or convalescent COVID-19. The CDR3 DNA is TGTGCCAGTAGTCGGGGCCAGGGGGCTAACTACGAGCAGTACTTC. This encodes CASSRGQGANYEQYF.